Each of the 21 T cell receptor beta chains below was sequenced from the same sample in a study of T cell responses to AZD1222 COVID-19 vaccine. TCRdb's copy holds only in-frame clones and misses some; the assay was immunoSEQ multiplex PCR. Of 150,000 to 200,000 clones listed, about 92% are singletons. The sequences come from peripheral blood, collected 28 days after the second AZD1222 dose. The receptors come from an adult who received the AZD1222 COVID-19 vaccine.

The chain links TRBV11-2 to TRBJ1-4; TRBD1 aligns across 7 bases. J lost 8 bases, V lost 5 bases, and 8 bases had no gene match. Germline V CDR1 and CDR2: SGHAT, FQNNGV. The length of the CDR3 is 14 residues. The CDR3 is CASSGQRGREKLFF. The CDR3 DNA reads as TGTGCCAGCAGCGGCCAGAGGGGGCGAGAAAAACTGTTTTTT.

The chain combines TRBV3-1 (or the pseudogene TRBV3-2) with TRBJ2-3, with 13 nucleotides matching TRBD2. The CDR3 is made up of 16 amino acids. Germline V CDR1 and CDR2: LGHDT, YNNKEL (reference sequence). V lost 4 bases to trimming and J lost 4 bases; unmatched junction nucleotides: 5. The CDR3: CASSRRTSGGADTQYF. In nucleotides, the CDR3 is TGTGCCAGCAGCCGAAGGACTAGCGGGGGAGCAGATACGCAGTATTTT.

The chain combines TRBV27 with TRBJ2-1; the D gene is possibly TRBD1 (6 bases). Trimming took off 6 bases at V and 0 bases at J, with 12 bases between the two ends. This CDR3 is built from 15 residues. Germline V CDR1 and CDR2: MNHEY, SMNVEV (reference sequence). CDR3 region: CASSYDRNSYNEQFF. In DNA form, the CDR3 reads TGTGCCAGCAGCTACGACAGGAACTCCTACAATGAGCAGTTCTTC.

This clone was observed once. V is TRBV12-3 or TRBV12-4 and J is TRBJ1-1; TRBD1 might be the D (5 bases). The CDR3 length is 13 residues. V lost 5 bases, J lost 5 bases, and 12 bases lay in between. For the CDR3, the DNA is TGTGCCAGCAGTAGGGACCCCTGGACTGAAGCTTTCTTT. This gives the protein CASSRDPWTEAFF.

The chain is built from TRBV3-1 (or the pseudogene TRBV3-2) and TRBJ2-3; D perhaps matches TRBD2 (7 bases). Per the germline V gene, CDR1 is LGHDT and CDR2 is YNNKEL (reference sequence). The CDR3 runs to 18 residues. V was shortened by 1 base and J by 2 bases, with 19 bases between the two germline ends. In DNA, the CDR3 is TGTGCCAGCAGCCAAGGAGGTACGGCGGGGGCGTACACAGATACGCAGTATTTT. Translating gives CASSQGGTAGAYTDTQYF.

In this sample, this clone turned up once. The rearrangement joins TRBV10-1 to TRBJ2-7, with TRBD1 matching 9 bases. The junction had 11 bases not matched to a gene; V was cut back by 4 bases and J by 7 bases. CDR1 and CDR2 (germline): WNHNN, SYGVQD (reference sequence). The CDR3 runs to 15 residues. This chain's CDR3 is CASSGTGTGTVEQYF. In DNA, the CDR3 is TGCGCCAGCAGTGGAACCGGGACAGGGACGGTAGAGCAGTACTTC.

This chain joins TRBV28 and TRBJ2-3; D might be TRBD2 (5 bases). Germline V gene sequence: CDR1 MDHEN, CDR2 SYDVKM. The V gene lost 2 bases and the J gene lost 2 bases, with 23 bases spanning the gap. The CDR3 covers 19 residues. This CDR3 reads CASSLQDGLVIGYTDTQYF. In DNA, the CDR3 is TGTGCCAGCAGTTTACAAGACGGACTCGTAATTGGGTACACAGATACGCAGTATTTT.

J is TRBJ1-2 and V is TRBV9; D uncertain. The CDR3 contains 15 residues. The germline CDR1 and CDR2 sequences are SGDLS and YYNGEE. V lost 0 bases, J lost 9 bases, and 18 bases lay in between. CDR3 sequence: CASSVDGQRAASYTF. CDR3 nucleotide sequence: TGTGCCAGCAGCGTAGACGGTCAGAGGGCGGCTAGCTACACCTTC.

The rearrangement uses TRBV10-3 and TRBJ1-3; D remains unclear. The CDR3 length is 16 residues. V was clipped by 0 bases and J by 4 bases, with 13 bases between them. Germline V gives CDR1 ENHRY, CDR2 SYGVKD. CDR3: CAISESPDQWGNTIYF. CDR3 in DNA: TGTGCCATCAGTGAGTCTCCGGACCAGTGGGGAAACACCATATATTTT.

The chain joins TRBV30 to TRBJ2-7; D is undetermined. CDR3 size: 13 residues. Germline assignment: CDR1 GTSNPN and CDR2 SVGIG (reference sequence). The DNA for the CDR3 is TGTGCTCTAAGCCCCGACGGGCTCTACGAGCAGTACTTC. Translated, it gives CALSPDGLYEQYF.

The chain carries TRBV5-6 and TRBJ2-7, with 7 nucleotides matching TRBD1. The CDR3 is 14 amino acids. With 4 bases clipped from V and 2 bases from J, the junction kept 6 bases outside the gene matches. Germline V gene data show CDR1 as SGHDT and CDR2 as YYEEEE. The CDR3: CASSIGQATYEQYF. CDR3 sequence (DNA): TGTGCCAGCAGCATTGGACAGGCTACCTACGAGCAGTACTTC.

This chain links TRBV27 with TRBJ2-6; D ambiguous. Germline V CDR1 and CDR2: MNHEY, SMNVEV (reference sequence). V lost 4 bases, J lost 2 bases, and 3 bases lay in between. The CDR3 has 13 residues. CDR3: CASSWPGANVLTF. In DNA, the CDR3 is TGTGCCAGCAGTTGGCCTGGGGCCAACGTCCTGACTTTC.

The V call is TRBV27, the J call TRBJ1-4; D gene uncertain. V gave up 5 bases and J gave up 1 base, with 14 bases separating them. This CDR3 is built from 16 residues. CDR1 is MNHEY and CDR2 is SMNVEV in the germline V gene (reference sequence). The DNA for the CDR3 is TGTGCCAGCAGTACAAACATCGTAGGAACTAATGAAAAACTGTTTTTT. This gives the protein CASSTNIVGTNEKLFF.

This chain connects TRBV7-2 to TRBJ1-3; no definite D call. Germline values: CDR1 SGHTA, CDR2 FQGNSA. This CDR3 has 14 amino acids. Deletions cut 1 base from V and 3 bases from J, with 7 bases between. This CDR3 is CASSLGSVGNTIYF. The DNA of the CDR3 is TGTGCCAGCAGCTTAGGGTCAGTTGGAAACACCATATATTTT.

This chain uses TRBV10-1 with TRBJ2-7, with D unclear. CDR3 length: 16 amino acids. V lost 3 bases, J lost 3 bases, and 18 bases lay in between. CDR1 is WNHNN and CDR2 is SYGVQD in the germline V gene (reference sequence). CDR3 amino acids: CASSEGPGLDVYEQYF. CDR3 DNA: TGCGCCAGCAGTGAAGGGCCGGGCCTAGACGTCTACGAGCAGTACTTC.

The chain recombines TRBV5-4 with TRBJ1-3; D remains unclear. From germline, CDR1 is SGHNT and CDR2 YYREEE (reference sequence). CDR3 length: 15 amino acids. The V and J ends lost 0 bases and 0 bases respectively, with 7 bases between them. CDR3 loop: CASSLESNSGNTIYF. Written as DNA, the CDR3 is TGTGCCAGCAGCTTGGAGTCTAACTCTGGAAACACCATATATTTT.

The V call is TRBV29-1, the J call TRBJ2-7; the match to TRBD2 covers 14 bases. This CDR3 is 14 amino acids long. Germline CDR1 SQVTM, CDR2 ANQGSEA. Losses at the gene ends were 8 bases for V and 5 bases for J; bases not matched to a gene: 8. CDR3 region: CSIAGTSGSHEQYF. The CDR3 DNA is TGCAGCATAGCCGGGACTAGCGGGAGTCACGAGCAGTACTTC.

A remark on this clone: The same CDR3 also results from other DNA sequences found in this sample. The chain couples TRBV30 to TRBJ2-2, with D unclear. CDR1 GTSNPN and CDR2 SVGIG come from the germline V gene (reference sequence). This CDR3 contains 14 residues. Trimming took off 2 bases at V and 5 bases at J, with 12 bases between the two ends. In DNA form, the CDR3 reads TGTGCCTGGAGTTCACTCGAGAATACCGGGGAGCTGTTTTTT. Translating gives CAWSSLENTGELFF. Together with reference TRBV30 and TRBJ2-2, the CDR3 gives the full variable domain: SQTIHQWPATLVQPVGSPLSLECTVEGTSNPNLYWYRQAAGRGLQLLFYSVGIGQISSEVPQNLSASRPQDRQFILSSKKLLLSDSGFYLCAWSSLENTGELFFGEGSRLTVL.

DNA for the CDR3: TGTGCCAGCAGCCCCGGGGCAGGGGAGACTGAAGCTTTCTTT. Translating it yields CASSPGAGETEAFF. The chain carries TRBV3-1 (or the pseudogene TRBV3-2) and TRBJ1-1; the D gene is possibly TRBD1 (6 bases). The CDR3 is 14 amino acids. The germline V gene encodes CDR1 LGHDT and CDR2 YNNKEL (reference sequence). V was trimmed by 4 bases and J by 5 bases, leaving 14 bases between them.

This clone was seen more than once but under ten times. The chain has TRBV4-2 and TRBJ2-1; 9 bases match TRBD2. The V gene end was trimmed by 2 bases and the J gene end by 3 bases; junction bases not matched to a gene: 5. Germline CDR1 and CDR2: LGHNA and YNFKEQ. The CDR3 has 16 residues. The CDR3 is CASSQPASGDYNEQFF. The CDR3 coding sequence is TGTGCCAGCAGCCAACCCGCTAGCGGGGACTACAATGAGCAGTTCTTC.

This chain's CDR3 is CASSTLGGGVNWNEQFF. DNA of the CDR3: TGTGCCAGCAGTACCCTTGGGGGCGGGGTAAATTGGAATGAGCAGTTCTTC. This chain links TRBV5-6 with TRBJ2-1; D possibly uses TRBD1 or TRBD2 (6 bases each). The CDR3 is 17 residues long. Germline loops: CDR1 SGHDT, CDR2 YYEEEE. V dropped 5 bases and J dropped 7 bases, with 25 bases sitting between them.